The rows below give T cell receptor beta chains drawn from one sample of a study of shared clonotypes between healthy human individuals. The protocol was immunoSEQ multiplex PCR, while the TCRdb copy is restricted to in-frame clones and leaves out a portion. Among 300,000 to 400,000 clones, about nine tenths were seen once, and the ten largest hold around 16%. Sequences were obtained from memory CD8+ T cells sorted from blood. The receptors were sampled from a man aged 18 to 35 in good health. Each CDR3 is given with its conserved first and last residue. The D gene is left open where the match is weak. Not every row has a clone size; where given, it reads once, few, many or a size class.

abundance: -; j_gene: TRBJ2-1; d_gene: TRBD2; v_gene: TRBV5-4; CDR3aa: CASSPGLASGNEQFF; CDR3nt: TGTGCCAGCAGCCCGGGACTAGCCTCCGGGAATGAGCAGTTCTTC
abundance: -; j_gene: TRBJ1-4; d_gene: TRBD1; v_gene: TRBV4-1; CDR3aa: CASSRAQGDNEKLFF; CDR3nt: TGCGCCAGCAGCCGAGCCCAGGGGGATAATGAAAAACTGTTTTTT
abundance: few; j_gene: TRBJ1-2; d_gene: -; v_gene: TRBV11-2; CDR3aa: CASSLDPEDPYGYTF; CDR3nt: TGTGCCAGCAGCTTAGATCCAGAGGACCCCTATGGCTACACCTTC
abundance: -; j_gene: TRBJ2-7; d_gene: -; v_gene: TRBV9; CDR3aa: CASSVGDRGYEQYF; CDR3nt: TGTGCCAGCAGCGTAGGTGATCGGGGCTACGAGCAGTACTTC
abundance: -; j_gene: TRBJ2-5; d_gene: -; v_gene: TRBV6-6; CDR3aa: CASTATGDQETQYF; CDR3nt: TGTGCCAGCACCGCCACAGGTGACCAAGAGACCCAGTACTTC
abundance: once; j_gene: TRBJ2-7; d_gene: TRBD2; v_gene: TRBV4-1; CDR3aa: CASSQEMAGAYEQYF; CDR3nt: TGCGCCAGCAGCCAAGAAATGGCGGGAGCCTACGAGCAGTACTTC
abundance: -; j_gene: TRBJ2-3; d_gene: TRBD2; v_gene: TRBV10-2; CDR3aa: CATTLAGYTDTQYF; CDR3nt: TGCGCCACCACCTTAGCGGGATACACAGATACGCAGTATTTT
abundance: -; j_gene: TRBJ2-7; d_gene: -; v_gene: TRBV2; CDR3aa: CASLSQGSPHEQYF; CDR3nt: TGTGCCAGCCTCAGCCAGGGCTCTCCCCACGAGCAGTACTTC
abundance: -; j_gene: TRBJ1-3; d_gene: -; v_gene: TRBV9; CDR3aa: CASSGKENTIYF; CDR3nt: TGTGCCAGCAGCGGGAAAGAAAACACCATATATTTT
abundance: -; j_gene: TRBJ2-7; d_gene: -; v_gene: TRBV25-1; CDR3aa: CASSESSGVGSEQYF; CDR3nt: TGTGCCAGCAGTGAATCCTCGGGGGTAGGGAGCGAGCAGTACTTC